The following is a TCR beta chain sequence with its context. Its antigen is not known. The data belong to a study of cytomegalovirus exposure and HLA in healthy donors. Study-level findings and limits: Within a later analysis, the majority of CMV-associated TCR beta chains appeared HLA-restricted. For TCR beta chains, V- and J-gene trimming was later linked to a missense DCLRE1C variant.

The trim removed 6 bases at V and 7 bases at J, leaving 7 bases unmatched. This CDR3 has 14 residues. Germline values: CDR1 SGHRS, CDR2 YFSETQ. Each donor was nominally healthy when sampled (though unrecorded immune exposures were likely). The PCR made use of 60 Vbeta and 13 Jbeta primers. Per the study methods: There were tens of millions of unique TCR beta chains by a later count, and some 10 million of them were shared. Data came from immunoSEQ multiplex PCR; TCRdb stores just in-frame clones and leaves some out. The DNA gave D and trimming, while V, J and clone size come from that table. The repertoire table contains approximately 110,000 clones.

This chain joins TRBV5-1 and TRBJ1-2; TRBD1 matches 12 bases. The source material was PBMCs. The TCR sequence derives from a man aged 30 to 45 in good health and CMV-seronegative. The CDR3 region has the DNA TGCGCCAGCAATGCCGGGACAGGGGGCAGTGGCTACACCTTC. It encodes CASNAGTGGSGYTF.